One sample yielded the 25 T cell receptor beta chains listed below, sequenced in a study of CD8 T cells in ankylosing spondylitis. From the 5' RACE reads, TCRdb called clonotypes with MiXCR, one entry per CDR3 protein. The sample includes over 600,000 distinct CDR3 sequences, about 20% of them seen just once. Whole-study results and caveats: What seemed typical of ankylosing spondylitis blood was a TCR beta motif built from about eight highly homologous variants.

Their antigens are not known. Input material: blood, either unsorted or a sorted T cell fraction (not recorded which). These receptors all come from a male donor with ankylosing spondylitis.

This sequence joins TRBV25-1 and TRBJ2-7; no clear D gene. CDR3 length equals 12 residues. V was trimmed by 5 bases and J by 3 bases, leaving 8 bases between them. Looked up from germline, CDR1 is MGHDK and CDR2 is SYGVNS. CDR3 protein: CASSSLFYEQYF. The CDR3 DNA is TGTGCCAGCAGTAGTCTATTCTACGAGCAGTACTTC.

This clonotype was recorded a few times. The chain combines TRBV6-1 with TRBJ2-3, with 9 bases aligning to TRBD1. Germline-derived CDR1 and CDR2 are MNHNS and SASEGT. Trimming cost V 5 bases and J 7 bases; bases outside gene matches: 13. CDR3 length: 16 amino acids. The CDR3 is CASSTGTGNSFYTQYF. The CDR3 DNA follows: TGTGCCAGCAGTACCGGGACAGGGAATTCCTTCTATACGCAGTATTTT.

J is TRBJ2-5 and V is TRBV2; 10 nucleotides line up with TRBD1. This CDR3 has 13 amino acids. Germline V lookup: CDR1 SNHLY, CDR2 FYNNEI. V dropped 8 bases and J dropped 5; count of bases not matched to a gene: 5. As DNA, the CDR3 is TGTGCCAGCGGGGGACAGGGGACGGAGACCCAGTACTTC. This translates into CASGGQGTETQYF.

This clonotype was observed a handful of times. The gene calls are TRBV20-1 and TRBJ2-2, with a tentative D call TRBD2 (6 bases). V lost 1 base, J lost 5 bases, and 11 bases lay in between. The length of the CDR3 is 14 residues. Germline V CDR1 and CDR2: DFQATT, SNEGSKA (reference sequence). In DNA, the CDR3 is TGCAGTGCTAGAGGCCCTGCGGGAACCGGGGAGCTGTTTTTT. Translated, it gives CSARGPAGTGELFF.

The gene calls are TRBV6-2 or TRBV6-3 and TRBJ2-7, with no clear D. This CDR3 region has 14 residues. Trimming pared 5 bases from V and 4 bases from J, leaving 15 bases between. CDR1 is MNHEY and CDR2 is SVGEGT in the germline V gene. The CDR3 loop reads CASSSTGLAYEQYF. In DNA form, the CDR3 reads TGTGCCAGCAGTAGCACGGGTCTGGCTTACGAGCAGTACTTC.

The V and J genes are TRBV14 and TRBJ2-1, with D unclear. Trimming shortened V by 1 base and J by 10 bases, and 8 bases separated the two germline ends. This CDR3 contains 12 residues. From germline, CDR1 is SGHDN and CDR2 FVKESK. The CDR3 DNA follows: TGTGCCAGCAGCCAAGTAGAGGCCGAGCAGTTCTTC. Amino acid sequence: CASSQVEAEQFF.

The rearrangement links TRBV6-5 to TRBJ2-1, with D uncertain. Looked up from germline, CDR1 is MNHEY and CDR2 is SVGAGI. V shed 2 bases and J shed 0 bases, with 8 bases lying between them. This CDR3 is 15 amino acids long. The CDR3 nucleotides are TGTGCCAGCAGTTACGGGCCGAGCTCCTACAATGAGCAGTTCTTC. Translated: CASSYGPSSYNEQFF.

CDR3 DNA sequence: TGTGCCAGCAGACCTCTCTCGGGGGGCGGAGGGAATGAGCAGTTCTTC. It is translated as CASRPLSGGGGNEQFF. The gene calls are TRBV6-2 or TRBV6-3 and TRBJ2-1; a possible D gene is TRBD2 (7 bases). Germline CDR1 is MNHEY and CDR2 is SVGEGT. CDR3 length: 16 amino acids. The ends were cut back, 6 bases at V and 7 bases at J, with 22 bases in the middle.

The V and J genes are TRBV6-2 or TRBV6-3 and TRBJ2-5, with 7 bases lining up with TRBD2. From germline, CDR1 is MNHEY and CDR2 SVGEGT. Trimming at V came to 6 bases and at J to 2 bases, leaving 6 bases not matched to a gene. The CDR3 is 14 amino acids. The CDR3 spells CASSLIAGQETQYF. CDR3 in DNA: TGTGCCAGCAGCCTCATAGCGGGTCAAGAGACCCAGTACTTC.

This chain connects TRBV5-1 to TRBJ2-4; no definite D call. This CDR3 has 15 residues. Germline V lookup: CDR1 SGHRS, CDR2 YFSETQ. Between the trimmed V and J ends, which lost 4 bases and 10 bases, there was a span of 21 bases. CDR3 sequence (DNA): TGCGCCAGCAGCCTTGAATCTCCAGCTATGACGATTCAGTACTTC. It translates to CASSLESPAMTIQYF.

This clonotype appeared many times. J is TRBJ2-3 and V is TRBV5-1, with D uncertain. The germline V gene has CDR1 SGHRS and CDR2 YFSETQ. The CDR3 is 15 residues long. V was cut by 3 bases and J by 1 base, with 12 bases left in between. Here the CDR3 DNA reads TGCGCCAGCAGCTCCCAACGACAAGGCACAGATACGCAGTATTTT. Translation: CASSSQRQGTDTQYF. The full variable domain, in which reference TRBV5-1 and TRBJ2-3 provide the parts outside the CDR3, is KAGVTQTPRYLIKTRGQQVTLSCSPISGHRSVSWYQQTPGQGLQFLFEYFSETQRNKGNFPGRFSGRQFSNSRSEMNVSTLELGDSALYLCASSSQRQGTDTQYFGPGTRLTVL.

The V and J genes are TRBV11-1 and TRBJ1-2; a possible D gene is TRBD1 (6 bases). The germline CDR1 and CDR2 sequences are SGHAT and FQDESV (reference sequence). Trimming stripped 5 bases from V and 7 bases from J, with 17 bases between. The CDR3 is made up of 14 amino acids. The CDR3 region has the DNA TGTGCCAGCAGCGCAACACAGGGATCCAGTGGCTACACCTTC. Translated, it gives CASSATQGSSGYTF.

The V gene is TRBV7-9, the J gene TRBJ2-7; D is possibly TRBD1 (5 bases). V shed 1 base and J shed 3 bases, with 10 bases lying between them. This CDR3 is built from 14 residues. Germline V lookup: CDR1 SEHNR, CDR2 FQNEAQ (reference sequence). This CDR3 is CASSLEGHFYEQYF. CDR3 DNA sequence: TGTGCCAGCAGCTTAGAAGGACACTTCTACGAGCAGTACTTC.

The gene calls are TRBV19 and TRBJ1-5; the D gene is possibly TRBD1 (5 bases). Deletions cut 2 bases from V and 2 bases from J, with 7 bases between. This CDR3 contains 14 residues. Germline V gene sequence: CDR1 LNHDA, CDR2 SQIVND (reference sequence). The CDR3 is CASSILTGNQPQHF. In DNA, the CDR3 is TGTGCCAGTAGTATACTGACAGGCAATCAGCCCCAGCATTTT.

The CDR3 reads CASSPPRGAFADTQYF. CDR3 bases: TGCGCCAGCAGCCCCCCGAGGGGGGCCTTCGCAGATACGCAGTATTTT. The chain employs TRBV5-1 and TRBJ2-3; the D call may be TRBD1 or TRBD2 (6 bases each). The V gene lost 4 bases and the J gene lost 4 bases, with 19 bases spanning the gap. This CDR3 contains 16 residues. The V gene's germline CDR1 is SGHRS and CDR2 YFSETQ.

The chain couples TRBV4-1 to TRBJ2-3, with a weak D call TRBD2 (5 bases). V lost 1 base, J lost 1 base, and 18 bases lay in between. Germline CDR1 reads MGHRA; CDR2 reads YSYEKL. The CDR3 covers 18 residues. Here the CDR3 DNA reads TGCGCCAGCAGCCAAGGAGGGAGAACCACCGGGGGCACAGATACGCAGTATTTT. Encoded protein: CASSQGGRTTGGTDTQYF.

The V gene is TRBV2, the J gene TRBJ2-3, with D possibly matching TRBD1 (5 bases). Per germline, CDR1 SNHLY and CDR2 FYNNEI. CDR3 length equals 14 residues. Trimming took 7 bases from V and 0 from J, leaving 11 bases between them. The CDR3 loop is CASITTDSTDTQYF. CDR3 sequence (DNA): TGTGCCAGCATTACGACAGATAGCACAGATACGCAGTATTTT.

The chain carries TRBV6-2 or TRBV6-3 and TRBJ1-1; D remains ambiguous. This CDR3 region has 13 residues. V was pared by 10 bases and J by 0 bases, with 12 bases between. The germline V gene has CDR1 MNHEY and CDR2 SVGEGT. Here the CDR3 reads CAITGRMNTEAFF. Written as DNA, the CDR3 is TGTGCCATAACGGGCCGTATGAACACTGAAGCTTTCTTT.

This clonotype was observed a few times. The CDR3 here is CSAILAGTYEQYF. The CDR3 bases are TGCAGTGCGATCCTAGCGGGGACCTACGAGCAGTACTTC. The rearrangement links TRBV20-1 to TRBJ2-7; 9 bases agree with TRBD2. Germline V CDR1 and CDR2: DFQATT, SNEGSKA (reference sequence). The CDR3 consists of 13 residues. Trimming took 6 bases from V and 2 from J; bases not matched to a gene: 5.

The gene calls are TRBV20-1 and TRBJ2-7; possibly TRBD1 or TRBD2 for D (5 bases each). There are 16 residues in the CDR3. Germline CDR1 reads DFQATT; CDR2 reads SNEGSKA (reference sequence). The ends were cut back, 0 bases at V and 0 bases at J, with 15 bases in the middle. The CDR3 here is CSARDKGPESSYEQYF. The DNA for the CDR3 is TGCAGTGCTAGAGATAAGGGACCTGAGAGCTCCTACGAGCAGTACTTC.

The chain has TRBV18 and TRBJ2-3, with 9 bases lining up with TRBD1. This CDR3 spans 17 amino acids. The trim removed 3 bases at V and 0 bases at J, leaving 7 bases unmatched. Germline loops: CDR1 KGHSH, CDR2 LQKENI. CDR3 residues: CASSPSTGTGSTDTQYF. The DNA of the CDR3 is TGTGCCAGCTCACCTTCCACCGGGACAGGGAGCACAGATACGCAGTATTTT.

The CDR3 DNA sequence: TGTGCCAGCAGCACGGGACACCTCTACGAGCAGTACTTC. Protein sequence: CASSTGHLYEQYF. The genes are TRBV7-6 and TRBJ2-7; perhaps TRBD1 as D (6 bases). Germline V gene data show CDR1 as SGHVS and CDR2 as FNYEAQ. This CDR3 spans 13 amino acids. The V gene lost 5 bases and the J gene lost 3 bases, with 11 bases spanning the gap.

The V call is TRBV29-1, the J call TRBJ2-1; tentatively, D is TRBD2 (6 bases). V lost 4 bases and J 8 bases, leaving 15 bases between the germline ends. CDR1 is SQVTM, CDR2 ANQGSEA, per germline. There are 13 residues in the CDR3. The CDR3 loop reads CSVGVAGSDEQFF. The CDR3 bases are TGCAGCGTTGGTGTGGCCGGGAGCGATGAGCAGTTCTTC.

This clonotype showed up just a few times. The chain joins TRBV4-2 to TRBJ2-7, with 10 bases lining up with TRBD1. This CDR3 contains 17 residues. J gave up 4 bases and V 0 bases, and 9 bases lay outside the gene matches. From germline, CDR1 is LGHNA and CDR2 YNFKEQ. The CDR3 reads CASSQENLGTGVYEQYF. The CDR3 DNA reads as TGTGCCAGCAGCCAAGAAAATCTTGGGACAGGGGTTTACGAGCAGTACTTC.

This chain links TRBV28 with TRBJ2-5, with D perhaps TRBD1 (6 bases). The CDR3 has 14 residues. Germline assignment: CDR1 MDHEN and CDR2 SYDVKM. Trimming pared 5 bases from V and 1 base from J, leaving 11 bases between. The CDR3 here is CASSPGQRQETQYF. DNA of the CDR3: TGTGCCAGCAGTCCCGGACAGCGCCAAGAGACCCAGTACTTC.